This T cell receptor beta chain was captured by sequencing in a study of blood T cells in healthy people across ages. The germline V gene encodes CDR1 SGHNT and CDR2 YENEEA. The CDR3 covers 15 residues. V shed 4 bases and J 6 bases; nucleotides not matched to a gene: 7. Alongside a J-beta primer mix, a sample-barcoded 5' primer served in a second PCR lasting roughly 7 to 11 cycles. Tags on each cDNA molecule came from a template-switch adaptor with 12 random nucleotides. Using its own MiXCR run on the 5' RACE reads, TCRdb lists one record per CDR3 protein. This sample has 1.5 million or so distinct CDR3 sequences, with 42% found just once.

Sequences were obtained from blood. This TCR came from a woman between 18 and 29 years old in good health. This chain uses TRBV11-3 with TRBJ2-4; 9 positions agree with TRBD1. The CDR3 spells CASSSGTGKRNIQYF. The CDR3 bases are TGTGCCAGCAGCTCCGGGACAGGGAAACGAAACATTCAGTACTTC.